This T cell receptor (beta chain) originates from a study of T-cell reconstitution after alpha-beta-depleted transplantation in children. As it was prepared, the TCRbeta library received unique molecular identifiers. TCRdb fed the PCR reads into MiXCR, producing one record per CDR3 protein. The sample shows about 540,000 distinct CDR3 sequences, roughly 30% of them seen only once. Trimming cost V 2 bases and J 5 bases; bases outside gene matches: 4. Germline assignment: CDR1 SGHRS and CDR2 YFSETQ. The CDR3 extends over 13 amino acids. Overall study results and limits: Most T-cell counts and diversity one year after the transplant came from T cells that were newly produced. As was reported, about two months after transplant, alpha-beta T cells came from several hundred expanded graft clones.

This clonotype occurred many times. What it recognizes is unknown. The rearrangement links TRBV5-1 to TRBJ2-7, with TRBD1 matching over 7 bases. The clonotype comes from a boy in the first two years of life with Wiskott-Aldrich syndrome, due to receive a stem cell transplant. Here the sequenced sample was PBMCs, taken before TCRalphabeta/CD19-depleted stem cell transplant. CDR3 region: CASSFTGVDEQYF. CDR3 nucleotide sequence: TGCGCCAGCAGCTTTACAGGGGTCGACGAGCAGTACTTC.